Given below is one T cell receptor (beta chain) in context. The germline V gene has CDR1 KGHSH and CDR2 LQKENI. The CDR3 covers 12 residues. With 4 bases removed from V and 11 bases from J, the gap between germline ends came to 12 bases. The entry originates in a study of blood T cell repertoires in COVID-19. Libraries were prepared by immunoSEQ multiplex PCR; TCRdb keeps only in-frame clonotypes and omits some of them. The sample yields some 210,000 clones, almost 85% seen once. The chain is built from TRBV18 and TRBJ2-1, with D uncertain. Sequencing was performed on peripheral blood. The sequence was collected from a woman in her 70s with active or convalescent COVID-19. CDR3: CASSQKESQQFF. The CDR3 region has the DNA TGTGCCAGCTCACAGAAGGAGTCCCAGCAGTTCTTC.